The 31 T cell receptor beta chains reported below all come from one sample, sequenced in a study of blood T cell repertoires in COVID-19. Some clones are missing from TCRdb's copy, which holds only in-frame ones; the method was immunoSEQ multiplex PCR. The sample has more than 90,000 clones, approximately 83% seen once. The sequenced sample consisted of peripheral blood. These receptors all come from a woman in her 70s with acute or convalescent COVID-19.

The V call is TRBV18, the J call TRBJ1-2, with D tentatively TRBD1 (6 bases). The V gene's germline CDR1 is KGHSH and CDR2 LQKENI. The CDR3 is made up of 16 amino acids. Trimming pared 1 base from V and 3 bases from J, leaving 15 bases between. Here the CDR3 reads CASSPLQGVEYYGYTF. CDR3 nucleotides: TGTGCCAGCTCACCACTACAGGGTGTTGAGTACTATGGCTACACCTTC.

This clone was recorded once. The V and J genes are TRBV18 and TRBJ1-2, with TRBD1 matching 7 bases. Germline CDR1 and CDR2: KGHSH and LQKENI. V shed 2 bases, J shed 8 bases, and the junction held 11 bases outside the gene matches. The CDR3 loop spans 15 amino acids. CDR3 in DNA: TGTGCCAGCTCACCATGGGACGGAGACAGGGAAGGCTACACCTTC. It codes for CASSPWDGDREGYTF.

The rearrangement links TRBV11-2 to TRBJ1-6, with D tentatively TRBD1 (6 bases). The V end was cut by 0 bases, the J end by 10 bases, with 13 bases between. CDR3 length: 15 residues. The germline V gene encodes CDR1 SGHAT and CDR2 FQNNGV. CDR3 amino acids: CASSLESGTQSPLHF. The CDR3 DNA sequence: TGTGCCAGCAGCTTAGAAAGCGGGACACAATCACCCCTCCACTTT.

V and J are TRBV28 and TRBJ2-2; maybe TRBD1 (6 bases). Germline V gene data show CDR1 as MDHEN and CDR2 as SYDVKM. The V end was cut by 3 bases, the J end by 13 bases, with 12 bases between. The CDR3 extends over 12 amino acids. The CDR3 reads CASSFGGARLFF. Written as DNA, the CDR3 is TGTGCCAGCAGTTTTGGGGGCGCTAGGCTGTTTTTT.

The rearrangement joins TRBV5-6 to TRBJ2-3, with D tentatively TRBD2 (7 bases). Germline lookup yields CDR1 SGHDT and CDR2 YYEEEE. The CDR3 has 15 residues. Trimming removed 2 bases from V and 0 bases from J, with 10 bases in between. CDR3 bases: TGTGCCAGCAGCTTCGGGGGGCTGAGCACAGATACGCAGTATTTT. It specifies CASSFGGLSTDTQYF. Variable domain in full (rest from reference TRBV5-6 and TRBJ2-3): DAGVTQSPTHLIKTRGQQVTLRCSPKSGHDTVSWYQQALGQGPQFIFQYYEEEERQRGNFPDRFSGHQFPNYSSELNVNALLLGDSALYLCASSFGGLSTDTQYFGPGTRLTVL.

J is TRBJ1-5 and V is TRBV6-6; TRBD1 matches at 9 bases. The germline V gene encodes CDR1 MNHNY and CDR2 SVGAGI (reference sequence). V was clipped by 6 bases and J by 6 bases; unmatched bases: 9. The CDR3 runs to 15 residues. The CDR3 protein is CASSSQTGGSQPQHF. In DNA form, the CDR3 reads TGTGCCAGCAGCTCACAAACAGGGGGCTCTCAGCCCCAGCATTTT.

V and J are TRBV12-3 or TRBV12-4 and TRBJ1-2, with 7 bases identical to TRBD1. The ends lost 6 bases at V and 2 bases at J; junction bases unmatched: 3. This CDR3 has 13 residues. Here the CDR3 reads CASRGQLNYGYTF. CDR3 nucleotides: TGTGCCAGCAGGGGACAGTTGAACTATGGCTACACCTTC.

This chain uses TRBV7-8 with TRBJ1-1; D gene uncertain. This CDR3 is 15 amino acids long. V lost 2 bases to trimming and J lost 10 bases, with 20 bases between them. Germline-derived CDR1 and CDR2 are SGHVS and FQNEAQ. The CDR3 sequence is CASSLSLTEEYRAFF. The CDR3 bases are TGTGCCAGCAGCTTAAGTCTTACAGAAGAGTATCGAGCTTTCTTT. Looking up the rest from reference TRBV7-8 and TRBJ1-1 gives the full variable domain: GAGVSQSPRYKVAKRGQDVALRCDPISGHVSLFWYQQALGQGPEFLTYFQNEAQLDKSGLPSDRFFAERPEGSVSTLKIQRTQQEDSAVYLCASSLSLTEEYRAFFGQGTRLTVV.

This rearrangement joins TRBV6-5 to TRBJ1-1, with D maybe TRBD1 (5 bases). V was shortened by 6 bases and J by 5 bases, with 10 bases between the two germline ends. Germline CDR1 and CDR2: MNHEY and SVGAGI. This CDR3 spans 12 amino acids. In DNA form, the CDR3 reads TGTGCCAGCAGGAAAACAGGTACTGAAGCTTTCTTT. Its protein is CASRKTGTEAFF.

The genes are TRBV7-8 and TRBJ2-1; 7 bases agree with TRBD2. Germline V CDR1 and CDR2: SGHVS, FQNEAQ. CDR3 size: 15 residues. V shed 5 bases and J 1 base; nucleotides not matched to a gene: 5. CDR3 nucleotide sequence: TGTGCCAGCAGCCAACCGGGGGGTTCCTACAATGAGCAGTTCTTC. Protein: CASSQPGGSYNEQFF.

This chain links TRBV6-6 with TRBJ1-5; D is uncertain. Trimming cost V 8 bases and J 5 bases, with 22 bases left between them. The V gene's germline CDR1 is MNHNY and CDR2 SVGAGI (reference sequence). The CDR3 spans 16 residues. This CDR3 reads CASGSGSLTDDQPQHF. In nucleotides, the CDR3 is TGTGCCAGCGGATCGGGGTCTCTAACGGATGATCAGCCCCAGCATTTT.

The J gene is TRBJ1-6, the V gene TRBV4-1, with no clear D. Trimming took off 0 bases at V and 2 bases at J, with 5 bases between the two ends. Germline V lookup: CDR1 MGHRA, CDR2 YSYEKL. The CDR3 runs 15 residues. The CDR3 DNA is TGCGCCAGCAGCCAAGATGGAGCCTATAATTCACCCCTCCACTTT. This codes for CASSQDGAYNSPLHF.

The genes are TRBV12-3 or TRBV12-4 and TRBJ1-2, with D hard to call. The CDR3 has 12 residues. Between the trimmed V and J ends, which lost 6 bases and 8 bases, there was a span of 13 bases. Here the CDR3 DNA reads TGTGCCAGCAGCTATTCGAGCCGAGGCTACACCTTC. It encodes CASSYSSRGYTF.

V usage is TRBV4-1 and J usage is TRBJ2-6; 8 positions agree with TRBD1. Germline V gives CDR1 MGHRA, CDR2 YSYEKL. The CDR3 has 18 residues. Trimming took 3 bases from V and 0 from J; bases not matched to a gene: 7. The CDR3 bases are TGCGCCAGCAGCCACCCGACAGGGGTAAGCTCTGGGGCCAACGTCCTGACTTTC. Encoded protein: CASSHPTGVSSGANVLTF.

The genes are TRBV9 and TRBJ1-4, with D possibly being TRBD1 (5 bases). V was pared by 3 bases and J by 8 bases, with 14 bases between. CDR3 length equals 14 residues. Germline lookup yields CDR1 SGDLS and CDR2 YYNGEE. The CDR3 sequence is CASSARTPDEKLFF. CDR3 coding DNA: TGTGCCAGCAGCGCCCGGACACCCGACGAAAAACTGTTTTTT.

The chain couples TRBV30 to TRBJ2-2; the D gene is possibly TRBD2 (6 bases). The CDR3 contains 17 residues. Trimming cost V 0 bases and J 2 bases, with 16 bases left between them. Germline values: CDR1 GTSNPN, CDR2 SVGIG (reference sequence). This CDR3 is CAWSVLRGKLNTGELFF. The DNA of the CDR3 is TGTGCCTGGAGTGTACTACGGGGGAAATTAAACACCGGGGAGCTGTTTTTT. Full variable domain (outside the CDR3, taken from reference TRBV30 and TRBJ2-2): SQTIHQWPATLVQPVGSPLSLECTVEGTSNPNLYWYRQAAGRGLQLLFYSVGIGQISSEVPQNLSASRPQDRQFILSSKKLLLSDSGFYLCAWSVLRGKLNTGELFFGEGSRLTVL.

This rearrangement joins TRBV4-1 to TRBJ2-7; the D gene is possibly TRBD2 (5 bases). V was clipped by 1 base and J by 0 bases, with 7 bases between them. The CDR3 runs 14 residues. Germline loops: CDR1 MGHRA, CDR2 YSYEKL. The DNA for the CDR3 is TGCGCCAGCAGCCAAGTGGGGAGCTCCTACGAGCAGTACTTC. Residues: CASSQVGSSYEQYF.

This clone was observed a handful of times. The J gene is TRBJ2-5, the V gene TRBV6-5, with D maybe TRBD2 (6 bases). Per the germline V gene, CDR1 is MNHEY and CDR2 is SVGAGI. CDR3 length equals 13 residues. V lost 6 bases to trimming and J lost 1 base, with 9 bases between them. This CDR3 reads CASRVEGQETQYF. In DNA form, the CDR3 reads TGTGCCAGCAGGGTGGAGGGCCAAGAGACCCAGTACTTC.

J is TRBJ2-1 and V is TRBV5-4; 10 nucleotides match TRBD2. CDR1 is SGHNT and CDR2 is YYREEE in the germline V gene (reference sequence). The trim removed 1 base at V and 3 bases at J, leaving 1 base unmatched. This CDR3 contains 15 residues. This chain's CDR3 is CASSLTSGDYNEQFF. For the CDR3, the DNA is TGTGCCAGCAGCTTGACTAGCGGGGACTACAATGAGCAGTTCTTC.

V is TRBV19 and J is TRBJ1-1; D is unresolved. V was clipped by 0 bases and J by 1 base, with 6 bases between them. CDR3 length: 14 amino acids. Germline values: CDR1 LNHDA, CDR2 SQIVND (reference sequence). The CDR3 spells CASSIDPKNTEAFF. CDR3 nucleotides: TGTGCCAGTAGTATAGACCCCAAGAACACTGAAGCTTTCTTT.

V and J are TRBV18 and TRBJ1-5; D is unresolved. Germline V gene sequence: CDR1 KGHSH, CDR2 LQKENI. The CDR3 consists of 13 residues. Deletions cut 5 bases from V and 5 bases from J, with 10 bases between. The CDR3 DNA reads TGTGCCAGCTCAAGGAGGGAACATCAGCCCCAGCATTTT. It codes for CASSRREHQPQHF. The whole variable domain, remainder taken from reference TRBV18 and TRBJ1-5, is NAGVMQNPRHLVRRRGQEARLRCSPMKGHSHVYWYRQLPEEGLKFMVYLQKENIIDESGMPKERFSAEFPKEGPSILRIQQVVRGDSAAYFCASSRREHQPQHFGDGTRLSIL.

The chain couples TRBV27 to TRBJ2-6; 8 nucleotides line up with TRBD1. Germline V gene lookup returns CDR1 MNHEY and CDR2 SMNVEV (reference sequence). Trimming took 2 bases from V and 2 from J; bases not matched to a gene: 5. CDR3 length: 17 residues. This CDR3 is CASSLNQGATGANVLTF. CDR3 sequence (DNA): TGTGCCAGCAGTTTAAACCAGGGGGCGACTGGGGCCAACGTCCTGACTTTC. Filled out from reference TRBV27 and TRBJ2-6, the complete variable domain reads EAQVTQNPRYLITVTGKKLTVTCSQNMNHEYMSWYRQDPGLGLRQIYYSMNVEVTDKGDVPEGYKVSRKEKRNFPLILESPSPNQTSLYFCASSLNQGATGANVLTFGAGSRLTVL.

Worth noting for this clone: Relative to the germline gene, one junction end is altered; a read error may explain this. The genes are TRBV29-1 and TRBJ2-1; 10 positions match TRBD2. Germline V CDR1 and CDR2: SQVTM, ANQGSEA. The CDR3 runs to 18 residues. DNA for the CDR3: TGCAGCGGTGAAGGACAGAGCCGTAGCGGGGGGCTTAACAATGAGCAGTTCTTC. Amino acid sequence: CSGEGQSRSGGLNNEQFF.

The rearrangement uses TRBV4-1 and TRBJ2-1, with 7 positions matching TRBD2. Per germline, CDR1 MGHRA and CDR2 YSYEKL. The V segment lost 6 bases and the J segment 9 bases; nucleotides outside the gene matches: 8. The CDR3 has 13 amino acids. Here the CDR3 reads CASRARWGGEQFF. In nucleotides, the CDR3 is TGCGCCAGCAGGGCCCGATGGGGGGGTGAGCAGTTCTTC.

This clone was counted once. The chain employs TRBV12-3 or TRBV12-4 and TRBJ2-7; TRBD2 aligns across 7 bases. V trimming: 5 bases; J trimming: 6 bases; junction bases outside the gene matches: 7. The CDR3 extends over 13 amino acids. CDR3 residues: CASSLTAGVEQYF. The DNA for the CDR3 is TGTGCCAGCAGTCTCACGGCGGGGGTCGAGCAGTACTTC.

This clone was observed a single time. This rearrangement joins TRBV10-3 to TRBJ2-1; D is unresolved. V was shortened by 3 bases and J by 3 bases, with 12 bases between the two germline ends. Per germline, CDR1 ENHRY and CDR2 SYGVKD. CDR3 size: 15 residues. For the CDR3, the DNA is TGTGCCATCAGTGACTCTGACTTATACTACAATGAGCAGTTCTTC. This codes for CAISDSDLYYNEQFF.

This rearrangement joins TRBV7-9 to TRBJ1-3; D perhaps matches TRBD1 (6 bases). This CDR3 comprises 14 residues. V was pared by 4 bases and J by 0 bases, with 7 bases between. The germline V gene has CDR1 SEHNR and CDR2 FQNEAQ (reference sequence). CDR3 residues: CASSSTGSGNTIYF. The CDR3 DNA reads TGTGCCAGCAGCTCGACAGGCTCTGGAAACACCATATATTTT.

In this sample, this clone turned up once. The J gene is TRBJ1-1, the V gene TRBV27; D is ambiguous. V dropped 0 bases and J dropped 2 bases, with 7 bases sitting between them. Looked up from germline, CDR1 is MNHEY and CDR2 is SMNVEV (reference sequence). The CDR3 runs to 14 residues. CDR3 nucleotide sequence: TGTGCCAGCAGTTTATCAAGTACAAACACTGAAGCTTTCTTT. Its protein product is CASSLSSTNTEAFF.

This chain uses TRBV13 with TRBJ2-7; weak D call: TRBD2 (5 bases). Trimming took 1 base from V and 0 from J, leaving 7 bases between them. The CDR3 has 14 residues. Per the germline V gene, CDR1 is PRHDT and CDR2 is FYEKMQ (reference sequence). The CDR3 spells CASSLAGSSYEQYF. The CDR3 DNA sequence: TGTGCCAGCAGCTTAGCGGGGAGCTCCTACGAGCAGTACTTC. The variable domain in full, completed from reference TRBV13 and TRBJ2-7, reads AAGVIQSPRHLIKEKRETATLKCYPIPRHDTVYWYQQGPGQDPQFLISFYEKMQSDKGSIPDRFSAQQFSDYHSELNMSSLELGDSALYFCASSLAGSSYEQYFGPGTRLTVT.

V is TRBV9 and J is TRBJ1-1, with D perhaps TRBD1 (5 bases). The CDR3 sequence is 15 residues long. Per germline, CDR1 SGDLS and CDR2 YYNGEE. V was clipped by 2 bases and J by 5 bases, with 16 bases between them. This CDR3 is CASSVEPWRGTEAFF. CDR3 in DNA: TGTGCCAGCAGCGTTGAGCCGTGGCGGGGGACTGAAGCTTTCTTT.

This rearrangement joins TRBV19 to TRBJ1-5, with D possibly matching TRBD1 (5 bases). Looked up from germline, CDR1 is LNHDA and CDR2 is SQIVND (reference sequence). The CDR3 sequence is 13 residues long. V lost 5 bases and J lost 4, with 9 bases in between. CDR3 protein: CASSDRDNQPQHF. CDR3 nucleotide sequence: TGTGCCAGTAGTGACAGAGATAATCAGCCCCAGCATTTT.